The 18 T cell receptor beta chains presented below share a single source sample, sequenced in a study of regulatory T cells in long-lasting Graves disease. Time point denoted: persistent/refractory GD, antithyroid drugs over 5 years with positive TRAb. TCR sequences were obtained from RNA taken from PBMCs. Arm-PCR of CDR3 regions and iRepertoire HTBI primers were the basis on which TCR beta libraries were built. In TCRdb, the multiplex PCR reads were re-called with MiXCR into one record per CDR3 protein. Here the sample spans about 430,000 distinct CDR3 sequences, under 25% being singletons. This sample comprised peripheral blood mononuclear cells (PBMCs), obtained when the disease was refractory, from a patient treated with antithyroid drugs. The receptor source for this set is a female donor with Graves disease.

This clonotype was detected a few times. The chain employs TRBV10-3 and TRBJ2-7; 10 nucleotides agree with TRBD1. Germline loops: CDR1 ENHRY, CDR2 SYGVKD. Trimming removed 9 bases from V and 3 bases from J; junction bases left unmatched: 5. The CDR3 totals 13 residues. The CDR3 protein is CAMGQGSFYEQYF. In DNA form, the CDR3 reads TGTGCCATGGGACAGGGGTCCTTCTACGAGCAGTACTTC.

This clonotype was observed a handful of times. V usage is TRBV3-1 and J usage is TRBJ2-2; D is undetermined. This CDR3 region has 12 residues. The germline V gene encodes CDR1 LGHDT and CDR2 YNNKEL (reference sequence). V was shortened by 3 bases and J by 11 bases, with 10 bases between the two germline ends. CDR3 nucleotide sequence: TGTGCCAGCAGCCACCGGGCCGCCGAGCTGTTTTTT. Translated, it gives CASSHRAAELFF.

A few counts support this clonotype. The CDR3 reads CASSPQEPGAGNEQFF. The DNA of the CDR3 is TGTGCCAGCAGTCCCCAAGAACCGGGAGCTGGCAATGAGCAGTTCTTC. The chain links TRBV27 to TRBJ2-1; TRBD2 might be the D (6 bases). Looked up from germline, CDR1 is MNHEY and CDR2 is SMNVEV (reference sequence). The CDR3 is 16 residues long. V shed 5 bases and J shed 6 bases, with 20 bases lying between them.

This clonotype was observed many times. This chain joins TRBV10-3 and TRBJ2-5; D is undetermined. The germline V gene has CDR1 ENHRY and CDR2 SYGVKD. The V gene lost 11 bases and the J gene lost 2 bases, with 9 bases spanning the gap. This CDR3 is 11 amino acids long. The CDR3 is CAVQVQETQYF. The CDR3 region has the DNA TGTGCCGTGCAGGTACAAGAGACCCAGTACTTC.

This chain uses TRBV6-2 or TRBV6-3 with TRBJ2-7; perhaps TRBD1 as D (6 bases). The V gene's germline CDR1 is MNHEY and CDR2 SVGEGT. The ends were cut back, 6 bases at V and 6 bases at J, with 24 bases in the middle. The CDR3 length is 16 residues. This chain's CDR3 is CASSSPLGTKSPEQYF. Written as DNA, the CDR3 is TGTGCCAGCAGCTCTCCCCTAGGGACAAAGAGCCCCGAGCAGTACTTC.

This clonotype has more than one count but fewer than ten. The chain couples TRBV20-1 to TRBJ2-2, with D uncertain. The CDR3 length is 11 residues. Between the trimmed V and J ends, which lost 3 bases and 1 base, there was a span of 0 bases. From germline, CDR1 is DFQATT and CDR2 SNEGSKA (reference sequence). The chain's CDR3 is CSARNTGELFF. CDR3 in DNA: TGCAGTGCTAGGAACACCGGGGAGCTGTTTTTT.

The chain employs TRBV28 and TRBJ2-7; TRBD1 agrees at 8 bases. The length of the CDR3 is 15 residues. The V gene's germline CDR1 is MDHEN and CDR2 SYDVKM. The V segment lost 2 bases and the J segment 7 bases; nucleotides outside the gene matches: 10. The CDR3 bases are TGTGCCAGCAGTTTAATAGGGACAGGTAGGAGTGAGCAGTACTTC. Protein: CASSLIGTGRSEQYF.

This clonotype was recorded at least ten times. The gene calls are TRBV27 and TRBJ2-7, with TRBD1 matching 7 bases. With V trimmed by 8 bases and J by 1 base, 5 bases remained unmatched. CDR1 MNHEY and CDR2 SMNVEV come from the germline V gene (reference sequence). The CDR3 has 13 amino acids. DNA of the CDR3: TGTGCCAGCGGCGAGACAGGGTCCTACGAGCAGTACTTC. It is translated as CASGETGSYEQYF.

The rearrangement uses TRBV4-1 and TRBJ2-2; D possibly uses TRBD1 or TRBD2 (5 bases each). The V gene's germline CDR1 is MGHRA and CDR2 YSYEKL. The CDR3 length is 14 residues. V lost 2 bases, J lost 4 bases, and 8 bases lay in between. Here the CDR3 DNA reads TGCGCCAGCAGCCAACCGGGGCCCACCGGGGAGCTGTTTTTT. Its translation: CASSQPGPTGELFF.

About this clonotype itself: The junction shows a germline mismatch at one end, possibly a read error. The chain couples TRBV28 to TRBJ2-7, with D uncertain. Per the germline V gene, CDR1 is MDHEN and CDR2 is SYDVKM. This CDR3 comprises 13 residues. CDR3 in amino acids: CASSQAASYERYF. As DNA, the CDR3 is TGTGCCAGCAGCCAGGCAGCCTCCTACGAGCGGTACTTC.

This chain connects TRBV11-2 to TRBJ2-1, with D possibly matching TRBD2 (6 bases). This CDR3 is 15 amino acids long. V lost 5 bases, J lost 5 bases, and 16 bases lay in between. Germline V gene data show CDR1 as SGHAT and CDR2 as FQNNGV. This chain's CDR3 is CASSHTTGVDNEQFF. The CDR3 coding sequence is TGTGCCAGCAGCCACACTACGGGAGTAGACAATGAGCAGTTCTTC.

The rearrangement links TRBV24-1 to TRBJ2-2; 7 bases match TRBD1. Germline V gene sequence: CDR1 KGHDR, CDR2 SFDVKD. The CDR3 sequence is 14 residues long. J gave up 7 bases and V 3 bases, and 4 bases lay outside the gene matches. The CDR3 spells CATSDQGVGGELFF. For the CDR3, the DNA is TGTGCCACCAGTGATCAGGGGGTTGGCGGGGAGCTGTTTTTT.

This clonotype was detected only a few times. V is TRBV10-3 and J is TRBJ2-2; TRBD2 is a possible D gene (6 bases). The V end lost 3 bases, the J end lost 6 bases, and 8 bases lay between the germline ends. The CDR3 runs to 13 residues. Germline V gene lookup returns CDR1 ENHRY and CDR2 SYGVKD. The DNA for the CDR3 is TGTGCCATCAGTGACGGGAGCGCCGGGGAGCTGTTTTTT. Residues: CAISDGSAGELFF.

A remark on this clonotype: This may come from a read error, since a much larger clone is one base off. The chain has TRBV2 and TRBJ1-3; 9 nucleotides line up with TRBD1. After removal of 6 bases from V and 3 bases from J, the junction contained 3 bases not matched to a gene. Germline assignment: CDR1 SNHLY and CDR2 FYNNEI. The CDR3 totals 14 residues. The CDR3: CASRGDRDGNTIYF. CDR3 bases: TGTGCCAGCAGGGGGGACAGGGATGGAAACACCATATATTTT. Complete variable domain (other parts from reference TRBV2 and TRBJ1-3): EPEVTQTPSHQVTQMGQEVILRCVPISNHLYFYWYRQILGQKVEFLVSFYNNEISEKSEIFDDQFSVERPDGSNFTLKIRSTKLEDSAMYFCASRGDRDGNTIYFGEGSWLTVV.

This clonotype was counted at least ten times. The chain uses TRBV3-1 and TRBJ2-5; 8 positions match TRBD1. V was clipped by 1 base and J by 6 bases; unmatched bases: 4. Germline values: CDR1 LGHDT, CDR2 YNNKEL (reference sequence). The CDR3 runs 14 residues. As DNA, the CDR3 is TGTGCCAGCAGCCAAGGGACAGGGAGACAGACCCAGTACTTC. This gives the protein CASSQGTGRQTQYF.

In its sample, this clonotype was seen a few times. The gene calls are TRBV3-1 and TRBJ2-7, with 9 bases fitting TRBD2. Trimming at V came to 2 bases and at J to 1 base, leaving 3 bases not matched to a gene. This CDR3 is built from 15 residues. The germline CDR1 and CDR2 sequences are LGHDT and YNNKEL (reference sequence). This CDR3 reads CASSQMLAGSYEQYF. The CDR3 DNA is TGTGCCAGCAGCCAAATGCTAGCGGGGTCCTACGAGCAGTACTTC.

The chain combines TRBV14 with TRBJ2-5; D remains unclear. CDR3 size: 17 residues. V dropped 0 bases and J dropped 4 bases, with 18 bases sitting between them. The germline V gene has CDR1 SGHDN and CDR2 FVKESK. CDR3 DNA: TGTGCCAGCAGCCAAGATCTCCTAGGGCCGTGGTTAGAGACCCAGTACTTC. This codes for CASSQDLLGPWLETQYF.

Notes on this clonotype: A read error likely explains this, since a far larger clone differs by one base. The chain carries TRBV28 and TRBJ2-7, with D perhaps TRBD2 (5 bases). The germline V gene encodes CDR1 MDHEN and CDR2 SYDVKM. This CDR3 has 12 amino acids. The CDR3 region is CASSRRGYGCTF. The CDR3 DNA reads TGTGCCAGCAGTCGACGGGGATATGGCTGCACCTTC.